The 21 T cell receptor beta chains given below trace back to one sample, sequenced in a study of blood T cell repertoires in COVID-19. The protocol was immunoSEQ multiplex PCR, while the TCRdb copy is restricted to in-frame clones and leaves out a portion. The sample records 150,000 or so clones, 86% being singletons. Sequenced material: peripheral blood. Source of these receptors: a man aged 18 to 29 with acute or convalescent COVID-19.

The V gene is TRBV30, the J gene TRBJ2-7, with a tentative D call TRBD1 (6 bases). The CDR3 extends over 14 amino acids. Germline V gene data show CDR1 as GTSNPN and CDR2 as SVGIG (reference sequence). V gave up 2 bases and J gave up 4 bases, with 15 bases separating them. The CDR3 spells CAWSSRQAKYEQYV. DNA of the CDR3: TGTGCCTGGAGTAGCCGACAGGCCAAATACGAGCAGTACGTC.

This sequence joins TRBV5-5 and TRBJ1-6; 7 bases match TRBD1. Germline trimming cut 3 bases from V and 7 bases from J; bases unmatched to any gene: 7. The CDR3 runs 15 residues. Germline CDR1 and CDR2: SGHKS and YYEKEE (reference sequence). The CDR3 nucleotides read TGTGCCAGCAGCTCTTTGGTACAGGGGAATTCACCCCTCCACTTT. Its translation is CASSSLVQGNSPLHF.

V usage is TRBV5-1 and J usage is TRBJ1-3; D is unresolved. CDR3 size: 16 residues. The germline V gene has CDR1 SGHRS and CDR2 YFSETQ. V was pared by 0 bases and J by 0 bases, with 10 bases between. The CDR3 nucleotides read TGCGCCAGCAGCTTGGCCGGGTCAATCTCTGGAAACACCATATATTTT. The encoded protein is CASSLAGSISGNTIYF.

V usage is TRBV19 and J usage is TRBJ2-7, with a tentative D call TRBD2 (5 bases). The CDR3 length is 15 residues. V lost 4 bases and J 5 bases, leaving 18 bases between the germline ends. Germline V CDR1 and CDR2: LNHDA, SQIVND (reference sequence). The CDR3 DNA sequence: TGTGCCAGTAGTACCCCGGGGAACCTGGGTAACGAGCAGTACGTC. Translating gives CASSTPGNLGNEQYV.

The rearrangement uses TRBV2 and TRBJ2-3, with D possibly TRBD1 on 6 matching bases. CDR1 SNHLY and CDR2 FYNNEI come from the germline V gene. Trimming pared 7 bases from V and 2 bases from J, leaving 13 bases between. The length of the CDR3 is 14 residues. CDR3 DNA: TGTGCCAGCAAAATTGGACAGCCCACAGATACGCAGTATTTT. It translates to CASKIGQPTDTQYF.

This rearrangement joins TRBV6-2 or TRBV6-3 to TRBJ1-1; 7 bases agree with TRBD1. The CDR3 sequence is 14 residues long. Germline V lookup: CDR1 MNHEY, CDR2 SVGEGT. V was clipped by 0 bases and J by 5 bases; unmatched bases: 3. CDR3 coding DNA: TGTGCCAGCAGTTACTCAGCAGGGGGAACTGAAGCTTTCTTT. Its protein is CASSYSAGGTEAFF.

In this sample, this clone turned up once. The chain is built from TRBV6-1 and TRBJ1-1, with D maybe TRBD1 (6 bases). The CDR3 is made up of 15 amino acids. From germline, CDR1 is MNHNS and CDR2 SASEGT. V lost 0 bases and J lost 1, with 9 bases in between. The chain's CDR3 is CASSEARTANTEAFF. CDR3 in DNA: TGTGCCAGCAGTGAAGCCCGGACAGCGAACACTGAAGCTTTCTTT.

The CDR3 nucleotides are TGTGCCAGCAGCGTACCAGGGGGCTCTGGGGCCAACGTCCTGACTTTC. Translation gives CASSVPGGSGANVLTF. The chain recombines TRBV5-4 with TRBJ2-6; 7 bases map to TRBD1. CDR1 SGHNT and CDR2 YYREEE come from the germline V gene (reference sequence). The trim removed 4 bases at V and 0 bases at J, leaving 4 bases unmatched. This CDR3 contains 16 residues.

The rearrangement links TRBV19 to TRBJ1-6; D uncertain. There are 15 residues in the CDR3. The germline CDR1 and CDR2 sequences are LNHDA and SQIVND (reference sequence). V was trimmed by 7 bases and J by 0 bases, leaving 10 bases between them. This chain's CDR3 is CASTSIGSYNSPLHF. As DNA, the CDR3 is TGTGCCAGTACCTCCATCGGCTCCTATAATTCACCCCTCCACTTT.

The genes are TRBV19 and TRBJ2-5, with TRBD1 as a possible D gene (5 bases). Germline V gene lookup returns CDR1 LNHDA and CDR2 SQIVND (reference sequence). The CDR3 consists of 14 residues. V lost 6 bases and J 5 bases, leaving 16 bases between the germline ends. The CDR3 sequence: CASSLADSRETQYF. The CDR3 coding sequence is TGTGCCAGTAGCCTTGCAGACAGCCGCGAGACCCAGTACTTC.

The chain couples TRBV14 to TRBJ1-3; tentative D call: TRBD1 (6 bases). V was cut by 0 bases and J by 0 bases, with 12 bases left in between. The CDR3 length is 17 residues. Germline V gene lookup returns CDR1 SGHDN and CDR2 FVKESK. The CDR3 sequence: CASSQDFFRGSGNTIYF. DNA of the CDR3: TGTGCCAGCAGCCAAGATTTCTTCAGGGGCTCTGGAAACACCATATATTTT.

This clone was found a few times. V usage is TRBV18 and J usage is TRBJ2-1, with TRBD2 as a possible D gene (6 bases). Trimming stripped 4 bases from V and 0 bases from J, with 13 bases between. The CDR3 covers 16 residues. Germline CDR1 KGHSH, CDR2 LQKENI. This chain's CDR3 is CASSLLALSSYNEQFF. DNA for the CDR3: TGTGCCAGCTCACTCCTAGCGCTTAGCTCCTACAATGAGCAGTTCTTC. The full variable domain, its missing parts supplied by reference TRBV18 and TRBJ2-1, is NAGVMQNPRHLVRRRGQEARLRCSPMKGHSHVYWYRQLPEEGLKFMVYLQKENIIDESGMPKERFSAEFPKEGPSILRIQQVVRGDSAAYFCASSLLALSSYNEQFFGPGTRLTVL.

V gene TRBV27 combines with J gene TRBJ1-5, with a weak D call TRBD1 (6 bases). Looked up from germline, CDR1 is MNHEY and CDR2 is SMNVEV (reference sequence). There are 13 residues in the CDR3. V gave up 11 bases and J gave up 3 bases, with 14 bases separating them. CDR3 sequence (DNA): TGTGCCTCCGGGACAAATAACAATCAGCCCCAGCATTTT. Translating it yields CASGTNNNQPQHF.

This clone has more than one count but fewer than ten. V is TRBV5-1 and J is TRBJ2-3, with 10 bases fitting TRBD2. Germline V CDR1 and CDR2: SGHRS, YFSETQ. This CDR3 region has 15 residues. Germline trimming cut 0 bases from V and 4 bases from J; bases unmatched to any gene: 2. CDR3 sequence: CASSLGSGGADTQYF. The CDR3 region has the DNA TGCGCCAGCAGCTTGGGAAGCGGGGGGGCAGATACGCAGTATTTT.

In the case of this clone: The same CDR3 arises from other DNA sequences in this sample as well. This rearrangement joins TRBV6-2 or TRBV6-3 to TRBJ1-2; maybe TRBD1 (6 bases). The CDR3 sequence is 17 residues long. The germline V gene has CDR1 MNHEY and CDR2 SVGEGT. The V and J ends lost 0 bases and 3 bases respectively, with 17 bases between them. The DNA for the CDR3 is TGTGCCAGCAGTTACTCGCCGGGGCAGGGGCATGACTATGGCTACACCTTC. This gives the protein CASSYSPGQGHDYGYTF.

V is TRBV6-1 and J is TRBJ2-7; D is unclear. The CDR3 contains 16 residues. The V and J ends lost 1 base and 3 bases respectively, with 16 bases between them. CDR1 is MNHNS, CDR2 SASEGT, per germline. CDR3 loop: CASSEGGRPYNYEQYF. In DNA, the CDR3 is TGTGCCAGCAGTGAAGGTGGCCGCCCTTACAACTACGAGCAGTACTTC.

This chain links TRBV30 with TRBJ1-1, with unresolved D. Per germline, CDR1 GTSNPN and CDR2 SVGIG (reference sequence). Trimming cost V 4 bases and J 1 base, with 10 bases left between them. The CDR3 is 13 amino acids. The DNA for the CDR3 is TGTGCCTGGAATAGCGTCCCGAACACTGAAGCTTTCTTT. Protein: CAWNSVPNTEAFF.

The chain links TRBV6-5 to TRBJ1-1; no clear D gene. Germline CDR1 and CDR2: MNHEY and SVGAGI. The germline V and J ends were trimmed by 2 bases and 1 base, with 8 bases remaining between them. The CDR3 is made up of 14 amino acids. The CDR3 loop reads CASSYGSGNTEAFF. The CDR3 nucleotides read TGTGCCAGCAGTTACGGCAGTGGGAACACTGAAGCTTTCTTT.

The chain recombines TRBV30 with TRBJ2-5; 13 positions agree with TRBD2. Germline V gives CDR1 GTSNPN, CDR2 SVGIG (reference sequence). V was clipped by 3 bases and J by 6 bases; unmatched bases: 7. This CDR3 is built from 15 residues. CDR3 DNA sequence: TGTGCCTGGAGGGAACTAGCGGGGGGGATGAAGACCCAGTACTTC. It encodes CAWRELAGGMKTQYF.

V usage is TRBV4-1 and J usage is TRBJ1-4, with a weak D call TRBD1 (5 bases). This CDR3 contains 16 residues. Germline V gene sequence: CDR1 MGHRA, CDR2 YSYEKL. Deletions cut 2 bases from V and 10 bases from J, with 20 bases between. CDR3 in DNA: TGCGCCAGCAGCCAACCCGGTAGGGGTGGGTTTGGAAAACTGTTTTTT. Translating gives CASSQPGRGGFGKLFF.

The J gene is TRBJ1-4, the V gene TRBV7-2, with a weak D call TRBD1 (5 bases). Germline V CDR1 and CDR2: SGHTA, FQGNSA. Deletions cut 3 bases from V and 8 bases from J, with 13 bases between. This CDR3 comprises 14 residues. CDR3 protein: CASSFGGPGEKLFF. CDR3 nucleotides: TGTGCCAGCAGCTTCGGGGGACCTGGGGAAAAACTGTTTTTT.